A selection of T cell receptor beta chains follows, all from one sample in a study of Graves' ophthalmopathy and Graves' hyperthyroidism. TCRdb passed the multiplex PCR reads through MiXCR, listing each CDR3 protein once. There are a few hundred thousand distinct CDR3 sequences in the sample; about 15% occur only once, and around 2.4% lies in the top ten. Sequences were obtained from peripheral blood. Receptors were obtained from an adult woman with stable Graves' hyperthyroidism. The CDR3 runs from the conserved cysteine through the conserved F or W. The D gene is left open where the match is weak. Size values are once, few and many counts, or a class for expanded clones, and some rows have none.

v_gene	len	abundance	d_gene	j_gene	CDR3nt	CDR3aa
TRBV18	14	few	.	TRBJ2-7	TGTGCCAGCTCACCAGGGGCAGCTGCCTACGAGCAGTACTTC	CASSPGAAAYEQYF
TRBV7-9	17	once	TRBD1	TRBJ2-1	TGTGCCAGCAGCCCTCGTCCGGGACAGGGCTCGTTACGTGAGCAGTTCTTC	CASSPRPGQGSLREQFF
TRBV6-1	16	.	TRBD1	TRBJ1-2	TGTGCCAGCAGTGAATGGGACAGGGACCCTAACTATGGCTACACCTTC	CASSEWDRDPNYGYTF
TRBV19	13	many	.	TRBJ1-2	TGTGCCAGTAGTCGTCCGGGGGGATATGGCTACACCTTC	CASSRPGGYGYTF
TRBV12-3/TRBV12-4	13	medium-sized	.	TRBJ1-1	TGTGCCAGCAGTTTAACAGGCCGTACTGAAGCTTTCTTT	CASSLTGRTEAFF
TRBV4-3	14	.	.	TRBJ1-1	TGCGCCAGCAGGCGGGGACCGTCGAACACTGAAGCTTTCTTT	CASRRGPSNTEAFF
TRBV28	16	many	TRBD1	TRBJ1-5	TGTGCCAGCAGAGACCTGGGACAGGGGAGCAATCAGCCCCAGCATTTT	CASRDLGQGSNQPQHF
TRBV30	13	many	.	TRBJ1-1	TGTGCCTGGAGTGTACGAGACGTCAGTGAAGCTTTCTTT	CAWSVRDVSEAFF
TRBV2	12	many	TRBD2	TRBJ2-7	TGTGCCAGCAGACGGGAGGAGGACGAGCAGTACTTC	CASRREEDEQYF
TRBV11-3	16	many	TRBD1	TRBJ1-1	TGTGCCAGCAGCTCCCTACGGACAGGGCGGGGGACTGAAGCTTTCTTT	CASSSLRTGRGTEAFF
TRBV19	12	.	.	TRBJ1-2	TGTGCCAGTAATATCCCAGGGACTGGCTACACCTTC	CASNIPGTGYTF
TRBV28	13	many	TRBD1	TRBJ1-1	TGTGCCAGTAGTACAGACAGGGGTGCTGAAGCTTTCTTT	CASSTDRGAEAFF
TRBV6-1	14	once	TRBD1	TRBJ1-1	TGTGCCAGCAGTGGACAGGGGCCCTACACTGAAGCTTTCTTT	CASSGQGPYTEAFF
TRBV15	15	many	TRBD1	TRBJ1-3	TGTGCCACCAGCAGAGAAGGGGGCAGTGGAAACACCATATATTTT	CATSREGGSGNTIYF
TRBV28	15	many	TRBD1	TRBJ2-7	TGTGCCAGCAGTCCCGGACAGGGAGGAACCTACGAGCAGTACTTC	CASSPGQGGTYEQYF
TRBV24-1	13	many	.	TRBJ1-1	TGTGCCACCAGTGATGATATGAACACTGAAGCTTTCTTT	CATSDDMNTEAFF
TRBV7-2	12	.	.	TRBJ1-1	TGTGCCAGCAGCTCCCCAGGGAGCGGAGCTTTCTTT	CASSSPGSGAFF
TRBV18	13	.	TRBD2	TRBJ2-7	TGTGCCAGCACCGGACTAGCGGGAAACGGGCAGTACTTC	CASTGLAGNGQYF
TRBV2	14	many	.	TRBJ2-2	TGTGCCAGCAGGGTGGGAGAGTCTACCGGGGAGCTGTTTTTT	CASRVGESTGELFF
TRBV28	14	once	.	TRBJ1-6	TGTGCCAGCAGTTGGGTGCTAAAGAATTCACCCCTCCACTTT	CASSWVLKNSPLHF
TRBV5-1	15	many	.	TRBJ1-1	TGCGCCAGCAGCTTGAGGATGGGCAAGAACACTGAAGCTTTCTTT	CASSLRMGKNTEAFF
TRBV29-1	17	many	.	TRBJ2-6	TGCAGCGTTGAAGATTGGGGGACGGGCTCTGGGGCCAACGTCCTGACTTTC	CSVEDWGTGSGANVLTF
TRBV2	15	many	TRBD1	TRBJ1-5	TGTGCCAGCAGTGAAGGACAGGGCGGCAATCAGCCCCAGCATTTT	CASSEGQGGNQPQHF
TRBV2	14	many	.	TRBJ1-5	TGTGCCAGCAAACGGGGAACAGGGAATCAGCCCCAGCATTTT	CASKRGTGNQPQHF
TRBV2	14	many	.	TRBJ2-2	TGTGCCAGCAGTAAACTCGTTTTTTCCGGGGAGCTGTTTTTT	CASSKLVFSGELFF
TRBV7-8	15	many	TRBD2	TRBJ2-7	TGTGCCAGCAGCTCGACTGGACTAGCGGCCTACGAGCAGTACTTC	CASSSTGLAAYEQYF
TRBV5-1	16	many	.	TRBJ1-1	TGCGCCAGCAGGACCCGGAAAGGGTTGGGGAACACTGAAGCTTTCTTT	CASRTRKGLGNTEAFF
TRBV12-3/TRBV12-4	16	many	.	TRBJ2-7	TGTGCCAGCAGCCCGCGGCAGGGGCGCGTAGGCTACGAGCAGTACTTC	CASSPRQGRVGYEQYF
TRBV11-2	16	many	.	TRBJ2-5	TGTGCCAGCAGCCCGCAGGCAGGGGCGCACCGGGAGACCCAGTACTTC	CASSPQAGAHRETQYF
TRBV28	14	many	.	TRBJ1-1	TGTGCCAGCAGTTTAGCAGGGGTGGATGCTGAAGCTTTCTTT	CASSLAGVDAEAFF
TRBV7-2	13	many	TRBD1	TRBJ1-2	TGTGCCAGCAGCACCAGGGACAGCTATGGCTACACCTTC	CASSTRDSYGYTF
TRBV4-3	17	.	.	TRBJ2-4	TGCGCCAGCAGCCAGGACAACAGGGTTCTAGCCAAAAACATTCAGTACTTC	CASSQDNRVLAKNIQYF
TRBV6-1	15	.	TRBD1	TRBJ2-7	TGTGCCAGCAGCCACAGGGGCTGGGGCGACTACGAGCAGCACTTC	CASSHRGWGDYEQHF
TRBV6-2/TRBV6-3	16	.	.	TRBJ2-4	TGTGCCAGCAGTTACCGCCCTACAGATTCCAAAAACATTCAGTACTTC	CASSYRPTDSKNIQYF
TRBV6-5	15	many	.	TRBJ1-1	TGTGCCAGCAGTTACTCCGGTTGGGGGGCGTCTACGGCTTTCTTT	CASSYSGWGASTAFF
TRBV6-5	15	many	.	TRBJ1-1	TGTGCCAGCAGTTACTCGAAACGGGGGGGGACTGAAGCTTTCTTT	CASSYSKRGGTEAFF
TRBV12-5	14	many	TRBD1	TRBJ1-2	TGTGCTAGTGCCACCGGGACAGGGAATTTCGGCTACACCTTC	CASATGTGNFGYTF
TRBV7-3	18	.	.	TRBJ1-1	TGTGCCAGCAGCTCCTTCCTCCCACGACAGCCCATCCCGGACGTAGCTTTCTTT	CASSSFLPRQPIPDVAFF
TRBV29-1	13	many	.	TRBJ2-7	TGCAGCATAATGGGACTCAGCTCCTACGAGCAGTACTTC	CSIMGLSSYEQYF
TRBV10-2	13	few	.	TRBJ2-7	TGCGCCAGTGGGATGACGGTCGGGGGAGAGCAGTACTTC	CASGMTVGGEQYF
TRBV18	14	.	TRBD1	TRBJ2-7	TGTGCCAGCTCACCACAGGGACAGGACTACGAGCAGTACTTC	CASSPQGQDYEQYF
TRBV27	14	many	.	TRBJ2-7	TGTGCCAGCAGTTTGTTTTGGAGCTCCTACGAGCAGTACTTC	CASSLFWSSYEQYF
TRBV10-1	14	few	.	TRBJ2-2	TGCGCCAGCAGTGGGCCTGGGGCGACCGGGGAGCTGTTTTTT	CASSGPGATGELFF
TRBV6-1	14	many	TRBD1	TRBJ2-2	TGTGCCGGGACTCGACAGGGGTGGAACGGGGAGCTGTTTTTT	CAGTRQGWNGELFF
TRBV6-1	14	many	.	TRBJ1-2	TGTGCCAGCAGTGAGGCTGGGGGGCCATATGGCTACACCTTC	CASSEAGGPYGYTF
TRBV3-1	18	.	TRBD2	TRBJ2-6	TGTGCCAGCAAACCGGGGGGGATAAGTGGTGCTGGGGCCAACGTCCTGACTTTC	CASKPGGISGAGANVLTF
TRBV9	15	few	TRBD1	TRBJ1-3	TGTGCCAGCAGCATAGGACAGGGAGGTCGAAACACCATATATTTT	CASSIGQGGRNTIYF
TRBV10-3	16	many	.	TRBJ1-3	TGTGCCATCAGTGAGTTTGACAGCCTCTCTGGAAACACCATATATTTT	CAISEFDSLSGNTIYF
TRBV7-2	15	.	.	TRBJ2-7	TGTGCCAGCAGCTTGGGGCGATTGGGCTACTACGATCAGTACTTC	CASSLGRLGYYDQYF
TRBV19	12	many	.	TRBJ1-5	TGTGCCAGTGGGGGGACCAATCAGCCCCAGCATTTT	CASGGTNQPQHF
TRBV6-1	11	many	.	TRBJ1-5	TGTGCCAGCAGACGCAATCAGCCCCAGCATTTT	CASRRNQPQHF
TRBV28	15	many	TRBD1	TRBJ2-5	TGTGCCAGCAGTAGCGACAGGGGGCGCTTCGGGACCCAGTACTTC	CASSSDRGRFGTQYF
TRBV27	14	few	.	TRBJ1-3	TGTGCCAGCAGTCCCAGGGCGTCTGGAAACACCATATATTTT	CASSPRASGNTIYF
TRBV7-9	16	.	TRBD2	TRBJ2-5	TGTGCCAGCAGCTGGTTCGCGGGGGAGGGTCAAGAGACCCAGTACTTC	CASSWFAGEGQETQYF